This TCR beta chain was obtained from a study of blood T cell repertoires in COVID-19 (dated by TCRdb to 2020 to 2022). Turning to the overall study: Samples covering the acute and convalescent phases of COVID-19 were provided by collaborators in the United States, Italy and Spain. The prospective study material was composed of cDNA or gDNA derived from T cells, B-cell-depleted T cells, or PBMCs. The dataset comprised deeply sampled blood TCRbeta repertoires from subjects exposed to, actively infected with, or recovered from COVID-19. The repertoires were released in a freely available public database intended as a resource for research on the immune response to SARS-CoV-2. Samples came from the ongoing ImmuneRACE study (first 160 participants) plus 1,254 subjects from 6 global collaborators. Nearly every sample came with metadata listing a de-identified subject ID, COVID-19 status, age in years and sex. Where available, HLA class I and class II types were obtained from metadata supplied by the sample provider rather than from assay-based typing. Paper-wide results and their limitations: Clinical and demographic metadata were provided uncurated, with the amount varying by source and participant.

Participants in the prospective study were enrolled through a virtual design, were aged about 18 to 100 years, and lived in roughly 25 United States geographic areas. In the prospective study, cohorts were assigned on the basis of participant-reported clinical history obtained from a screening survey and a study questionnaire. Exposed participants had been in contact, within 2 weeks of entering the study, with a person who had a PCR-confirmed or clinician-diagnosed case of COVID-19. Each participant in the prospective study had whole blood, serum and a nasopharyngeal or oropharyngeal swab collected by mobile phlebotomists. Prospective study participants could optionally give additional blood draws and questionnaires over an approximately two-month period. Prospective study blood samples were shipped either frozen or at room temperature before DNA extraction. As concerns this clone: There is no known antigen for this receptor. There are no base qualities to consult, and no much larger clone falls within one base.

The immunoSEQ Assay, a bias-controlled multiplex PCR, was used to amplify TCRbeta CDR3 regions from genomic DNA. In the authors' own workflow: Nucleated cell counts per sample were estimated from amplification of reference gene primers within the assay. Sequence reads were collapsed and filtered to measure the absolute abundance of every unique TCRbeta CDR3 rearrangement. For each sample, productive Simpson clonality was calculated by taking the square root of Simpson's diversity index across productive rearrangements. The source is immuneACCESS, and TCRdb retained only in-frame sequences with V and J called. Part of the clones is not carried over; for the studies checked, unresolved V genes explain less than half of this, and the remainder is unexplained. V and J calls and clone size come straight from that table; D and trimming were deduced from the DNA. Counted in this sample were 300,000 to 400,000 clones; roughly 90% of them appeared once. Clones ranked in the top ten supply roughly 3.6% of the sample.

The sequencing sample was made of PBMCs or T cells enriched from blood (not recorded which). The clonotype was recovered from a woman aged 25 to 39 who had been exposed to COVID-19.

The CDR3 reads CASSLLAGLYYEQYF. The DNA sequence is TGTGCCAGCAGCTTACTAGCGGGGCTATACTACGAGCAGTACTTC. The chain is made from TRBV7-8 and TRBJ2-7; TRBD2 agrees with 9 junctional bases. CDR1 and CDR2 (SGHVS, FQNEAQ) derive from the germline V gene. The CDR3 holds 15 amino acids from the cysteine to the phenylalanine. Solely the CDR3 DNA is kept, with 45 bases framed from the first base. V has 2 bases trimmed and J has 3 bases trimmed; junction bases matching no gene number 5. Beyond the CDR3, the reference TRBV7-8 and TRBJ2-7 genes provide the residues; the full variable domain reads: GAGVSQSPRYKVAKRGQDVALRCDPISGHVSLFWYQQALGQGPEFLTYFQNEAQLDKSGLPSDRFFAERPEGSVSTLKIQRTQQEDSAVYLCASSLLAGLYYEQYFGPGTRLTVT.